The rows below give T cell receptor beta chains drawn from one sample of a study of T-cell reconstitution after alpha-beta-depleted transplantation in children. TCRdb re-derived calls from the PCR reads in MiXCR, one entry per CDR3 protein. The table lists about 980,000 distinct CDR3 sequences, about 26% of them singletons, with 25% to 35% in the top ten. Sample: PBMCs, mostly from graft donor cells, taken 360 days after TCRalphabeta/CD19-depleted stem cell transplant. These receptors originate from a boy under two years old who had a stem cell transplant for SCID, so the T cells may come from the graft donor. The CDR3 runs from the conserved cysteine through the conserved F or W. D genes are given only for firm matches.

cdr3_length j_call v_call d_call cdr3_aa
14 TRBJ2-3 TRBV15 NA CATSRVSITDTQYF
16 TRBJ2-1 TRBV18 NA CASSPEGAVGGNEQFF
13 TRBJ2-5 TRBV15 NA CATSRDSGETQYF
14 TRBJ2-2 TRBV5-1 NA CASSLEGSWGELFF
16 TRBJ2-1 TRBV11-2 TRBD1 CASSGQGTVFKNEQFF
11 TRBJ2-2 TRBV29-1 NA CSVPYAGELFF
16 TRBJ2-1 TRBV27 TRBD1 CASSFPGQGTYNEQFF
13 TRBJ2-5 TRBV12-3/TRBV12-4 TRBD2 CASRWLAEETQYF
15 TRBJ2-3 TRBV5-1 NA CASRQGIGLTDTQYF
15 TRBJ1-5 TRBV20-1 TRBD1 CSARFGTGGNQPQHF
13 TRBJ2-7 TRBV5-1 NA CASSLGLFYEQYF
14 TRBJ1-1 TRBV2 NA CASRIDPLNTEAFF
14 TRBJ2-3 TRBV10-3 TRBD1 CAISGGQGPDTQYF
17 TRBJ2-1 TRBV7-9 TRBD2 CASSSGGLAGHYNEQFF
13 TRBJ2-2 TRBV7-2 NA CASSLDVGGELFF
15 TRBJ2-2 TRBV3-1 TRBD1 CASTYGQGAAGELFF
16 TRBJ2-6 TRBV6-4 NA CASSDSWGSGANVLTF
15 TRBJ2-5 TRBV12-3/TRBV12-4 NA CASSLAGGSKETQYF
16 TRBJ2-4 TRBV18 NA CASSPVQGGGKNIQYF
16 TRBJ2-2 TRBV9 TRBD2 CASSVGRGGPAGELFF
14 TRBJ1-5 TRBV12-3/TRBV12-4 TRBD1 CASSSGGGDQPQHF
16 TRBJ2-1 TRBV6-1 TRBD1 CASSRGTGGSYNEQFF
13 TRBJ1-1 TRBV5-5 NA CASSLQGPDEAFF
16 TRBJ2-1 TRBV4-2 TRBD2 CASSHPLAGVYNEQFF
14 TRBJ1-4 TRBV28 TRBD1 CASSSQGVGEKLFF
14 TRBJ2-2 TRBV5-1 TRBD1 CASSSQGAPGELFF
16 TRBJ2-7 TRBV27 TRBD2 CASSSIAGGRSYEQYF
15 TRBJ2-7 TRBV4-1 TRBD2 CASSQGGGGAYEQYF
14 TRBJ2-7 TRBV20-1 TRBD1 CSAEEPGQGGEQYF
14 TRBJ2-1 TRBV29-1 TRBD1 CSGYGTGGWNEQFF
12 TRBJ2-3 TRBV29-1 NA CSVTGLTDTQYF
17 TRBJ2-7 TRBV6-5 NA CASSYGPWGRDSYEQYF
15 TRBJ1-1 TRBV6-1 NA CASGRHRVLGTEAFF
15 TRBJ2-7 TRBV6-2/TRBV6-3 NA CASRPRGTASYEQYF
17 TRBJ1-5 TRBV20-1 NA CSAPQVGRPYSNQPQHF
14 TRBJ2-7 TRBV10-3 TRBD1 CAISQGQGTYEQYF
14 TRBJ2-3 TRBV28 NA CASSLLSLTDTQYF
14 TRBJ2-5 TRBV4-2 NA CASSQESSVETQYF
18 TRBJ1-6 TRBV28 NA CASSWPSSQSSYNSPLHF
14 TRBJ2-1 TRBV28 TRBD2 CASSFRAGGLYEFF
15 TRBJ2-5 TRBV7-2 NA CASSLRRRGGETQYF
16 TRBJ1-3 TRBV12-3/TRBV12-4 NA CASSSYSGGTGNTIYF
15 TRBJ2-6 TRBV3-1 NA CASSQRRMEANVLTF
16 TRBJ1-1 TRBV12-3/TRBV12-4 NA CASSPASPGGNTEAFF
15 TRBJ2-7 TRBV30 NA CAWSGDGSTSYEQYF
15 TRBJ2-7 TRBV3-1 NA CASSRNSGRLYEQYF
12 TRBJ2-1 TRBV30 NA CAWTGSYNEQFF
14 TRBJ2-1 TRBV29-1 NA CSVEETSNRNEQFF
15 TRBJ2-7 TRBV4-3 TRBD1 CASSRYGTGTYEQYF
16 TRBJ2-3 TRBV5-1 TRBD2 CASSWDLAGSTDTQYF
14 TRBJ2-1 TRBV12-3/TRBV12-4 TRBD1 CASSKRTGLYEQFF
16 TRBJ2-1 TRBV12-3/TRBV12-4 NA CASSFLGAGTDNEQFF
16 TRBJ2-3 TRBV24-1 TRBD2 CATSDWSGGMPDTQYF
15 TRBJ2-7 TRBV12-3/TRBV12-4 TRBD1 CASSLGGGHNYEQYF
17 TRBJ2-7 TRBV4-3 TRBD1 CASSAQPPGQGAYEQYF
16 TRBJ2-1 TRBV12-3/TRBV12-4 NA CASSLAWGREFNEQFF
14 TRBJ1-1 TRBV27 NA CASSLLDANTEAFF
13 TRBJ1-1 TRBV5-5 NA CASSLRQSFEAFF